This entry concerns a single T cell receptor beta chain. The V segment lost 5 bases and the J segment 2 bases; nucleotides outside the gene matches: 15. Looked up from germline, CDR1 is SGHTA and CDR2 is FQGNSA. There are 18 residues in the CDR3. This entry comes from a study of CD8+CD57+ T cells in acquired aplastic anemia. Whole-study context: DNA from sorted CD4+ and CD8+ cells averaged about 3.2 ug.

The sequenced patients had an expansion of CD8+CD57+ cells seen by flow cytometry. The template used for profiling TCR beta VDJ and CDR3 was genomic DNA. In TCRdb, the reads were re-called with MiXCR into one record per CDR3 protein. In the table there are under 350,000 distinct CDR3 sequences, 56% of which are singletons. What was sequenced was sorted CD4+, CD8+, or CD8+CD57+ T cells (not recorded which) from PBMCs. This chain joins TRBV7-2 and TRBJ2-5, with 9 bases lining up with TRBD1. This TCR was sampled from a human donor with aplastic anemia. CDR3 DNA: TGTGCCAGCAGCCAAGATTCTAGGACAGGGGCCCAACAAGAGACCCAGTACTTC. Protein: CASSQDSRTGAQQETQYF.